Only a few counts were recorded for the clone carrying this T cell receptor (beta chain). Trimming cost V 5 bases and J 5 bases; bases outside gene matches: 11. The CDR3 is 15 amino acids. The V gene's germline CDR1 is MDHEN and CDR2 SYDVKM. The study reverse transcribed the entire isolated RNA, so it sequenced expressed TCRB transcripts. Sequenced by immunoSEQ multiplex PCR; TCRdb stores in-frame clones only, minus some. The table records more than 300,000 clones, roughly 12% of them present only once. This entry is derived from a study of beta chain features in type 1 diabetes. The sample taken for sequencing was naive CD4+ T cells from blood. The V and J genes are TRBV28 and TRBJ2-7, with 8 nucleotides matching TRBD1. The TCR sequence derives from a young man in good health. CDR3 amino acids: CASSGHGAGGDEQYF. The CDR3 coding sequence is TGTGCCAGCAGTGGCCACGGGGCAGGGGGCGACGAGCAGTACTTC. The full variable domain, in which reference TRBV28 and TRBJ2-7 provide the parts outside the CDR3, is DVKVTQSSRYLVKRTGEKVFLECVQDMDHENMFWYRQDPGLGLRLIYFSYDVKMKEKGDIPEGYSVSREKKERFSLILESASTNQTSMYLCASSGHGAGGDEQYFGPGTRLTVT.